A single sample gave rise to the 16 T cell receptor beta chains below, sequenced in a study of cytomegalovirus exposure and HLA in healthy donors. The method was immunoSEQ multiplex PCR; TCRdb's version includes in-frame clones alone and lacks a portion of them. This sample has under 100,000 clones; around 96% occur once, and the top ten carry more than 0.65%. The sequenced sample consisted of PBMCs. All receptors come from a young man in good health and CMV-seronegative.

The chain links TRBV10-3 to TRBJ2-7, with a weak D call TRBD2 (6 bases). The V and J ends lost 3 bases and 3 bases respectively, with 15 bases between them. Germline V CDR1 and CDR2: ENHRY, SYGVKD. The CDR3 extends over 15 amino acids. Here the CDR3 reads CAISDGGTYNYEQYV. In nucleotides, the CDR3 is TGTGCCATCAGTGATGGGGGGACCTACAACTACGAGCAGTACGTC.

The chain recombines TRBV5-6 with TRBJ1-2; 8 bases line up with TRBD1. The J segment lost 5 bases and the V segment lost 4 bases, leaving 13 bases of the junction unmatched. The CDR3 is made up of 16 amino acids. The V gene's germline CDR1 is SGHDT and CDR2 YYEEEE. The CDR3 region is CASSRDITGQVYGYTF. DNA of the CDR3: TGTGCCAGCAGCCGAGATATCACGGGACAGGTATATGGCTACACCTTC. Drawing the rest from reference TRBV5-6 and TRBJ1-2, the complete variable domain is DAGVTQSPTHLIKTRGQQVTLRCSPKSGHDTVSWYQQALGQGPQFIFQYYEEEERQRGNFPDRFSGHQFPNYSSELNVNALLLGDSALYLCASSRDITGQVYGYTFGSGTRLTVV.

The V gene is TRBV7-9, the J gene TRBJ1-2, with 9 bases aligning to TRBD1. The CDR3 covers 15 residues. Germline CDR1 is SEHNR and CDR2 is FQNEAQ (reference sequence). With V trimmed by 4 bases and J by 4 bases, 7 bases remained unmatched. The CDR3 here is CASSSRTGALYGYTF. The CDR3 DNA follows: TGTGCCAGCAGCTCCCGGACAGGGGCGCTCTATGGCTACACCTTC.

The chain uses TRBV27 and TRBJ2-2; D may be TRBD2 (6 bases). Germline assignment: CDR1 MNHEY and CDR2 SMNVEV (reference sequence). V lost 6 bases and J 8 bases, leaving 16 bases between the germline ends. This CDR3 spans 14 amino acids. CDR3: CASRTSVYAGELFF. CDR3 DNA sequence: TGTGCCAGCAGGACTAGTGTGTATGCGGGGGAGCTGTTTTTT.

This chain uses TRBV15 with TRBJ2-6, with D possibly being TRBD1 (5 bases). CDR1 is LNHNV, CDR2 YYDKDF, per germline (reference sequence). The CDR3 consists of 16 residues. V dropped 0 bases and J dropped 0 bases, with 6 bases sitting between them. This chain's CDR3 is CATSREGASGANVLTF. DNA of the CDR3: TGTGCCACCAGCAGAGAAGGGGCCTCTGGGGCCAACGTCCTGACTTTC.

This clone occurred once. The V and J genes are TRBV7-9 and TRBJ2-7, with a tentative D call TRBD2 (6 bases). CDR1 and CDR2 from the germline V gene are SEHNR and FQNEAQ (reference sequence). The CDR3 has 14 amino acids. V was clipped by 5 bases and J by 1 base, with 12 bases between them. CDR3 in DNA: TGTGCCAGCAGCGTCGCCGGGACTTCCTACGAGCAGTACTTC. It is translated as CASSVAGTSYEQYF.

V and J are TRBV5-4 and TRBJ1-2; 8 bases fit TRBD1. The CDR3 loop spans 13 amino acids. Trimming took 4 bases from V and 4 from J; bases not matched to a gene: 3. Germline lookup yields CDR1 SGHNT and CDR2 YYREEE (reference sequence). DNA for the CDR3: TGTGCCAGCAGCCGGGACAGGACCTATGGCTACACCTTC. Its translation is CASSRDRTYGYTF.

The V call is TRBV29-1, the J call TRBJ2-6, with TRBD1 identical over 7 bases. The CDR3 is made up of 16 amino acids. J was trimmed by 0 bases and V by 4 bases; bases with no gene match: 6. Germline V gene data show CDR1 as SQVTM and CDR2 as ANQGSEA. The chain's CDR3 is CSVVNRGDSGANVLTF. The DNA for the CDR3 is TGCAGCGTTGTTAACAGGGGAGACTCTGGGGCCAACGTCCTGACTTTC.

This chain uses TRBV5-1 with TRBJ1-1; no clear D. This CDR3 is built from 16 residues. The germline V and J ends were trimmed by 0 bases and 5 bases, with 17 bases remaining between them. Germline CDR1 SGHRS, CDR2 YFSETQ. The CDR3 protein is CASSLGGSRSGTEAFF. In DNA form, the CDR3 reads TGCGCCAGCAGCTTGGGGGGATCGCGTAGCGGGACTGAAGCTTTCTTT.

The J gene is TRBJ2-7, the V gene TRBV25-1; 7 nucleotides match TRBD2. The CDR3 is 15 amino acids. J was trimmed by 4 bases and V by 3 bases; bases with no gene match: 9. Germline V CDR1 and CDR2: MGHDK, SYGVNS. The CDR3: CASSERGGFLYEQYF. CDR3 in DNA: TGTGCCAGCAGTGAGAGGGGAGGGTTCCTTTACGAGCAGTACTTC.

The chain employs TRBV6-5 and TRBJ1-1; D is uncertain. CDR1 MNHEY and CDR2 SVGAGI come from the germline V gene. The CDR3 runs 15 residues. Trimming removed 2 bases from V and 2 bases from J, with 12 bases in between. The CDR3 DNA reads as TGTGCCAGCAGTTACCTGGAGAAAAGAAACACTGAAGCTTTCTTT. Its translation is CASSYLEKRNTEAFF.

The J gene is TRBJ2-3, the V gene TRBV28, with TRBD1 matching over 8 bases. The CDR3 has 17 residues. From germline, CDR1 is MDHEN and CDR2 SYDVKM. The junction had 8 bases not matched to a gene; V was cut back by 3 bases and J by 0 bases. The CDR3 bases are TGTGCCAGCAGTTTCCGTCAGGGGGCTCCTAGCACAGATACGCAGTATTTT. It specifies CASSFRQGAPSTDTQYF.

The chain recombines TRBV4-1 with TRBJ2-1; 8 nucleotides align to TRBD2. V shed 0 bases, J shed 5 bases, and the junction held 9 bases outside the gene matches. The CDR3 loop spans 17 amino acids. The germline V gene encodes CDR1 MGHRA and CDR2 YSYEKL. The CDR3 bases are TGCGCCAGCAGCCAAGATCGGAGTAGCGGGGTTCACAATGAGCAGTTCTTC. It specifies CASSQDRSSGVHNEQFF.

This sequence joins TRBV7-2 and TRBJ2-3; 11 bases are a match to TRBD2. Germline V gene lookup returns CDR1 SGHTA and CDR2 FQGNSA. The junction had 7 bases not matched to a gene; V was cut back by 1 base and J by 4 bases. The CDR3 covers 17 residues. CDR3 DNA: TGTGCCAGCAGCTTAGGGGCTAGCGGGAGGCGGGCAGATACGCAGTATTTT. Translated: CASSLGASGRRADTQYF.

V usage is TRBV5-8 and J usage is TRBJ1-2, with D possibly TRBD1 on 5 matching bases. With 1 base removed from V and 8 bases from J, the gap between germline ends came to 12 bases. The CDR3 totals 13 residues. Germline V gene lookup returns CDR1 SGHTS and CDR2 YDEGEE. The CDR3 reads CASSLSQVYGYTF. In nucleotides, the CDR3 is TGTGCCAGCAGCTTGTCACAGGTATACGGCTACACCTTC. The whole variable domain, remainder taken from reference TRBV5-8 and TRBJ1-2, is EAGVTQSPTHLIKTRGQQATLRCSPISGHTSVYWYQQALGLGLQFLLWYDEGEERNRGNFPPRFSGRQFPNYSSELNVNALELEDSALYLCASSLSQVYGYTFGSGTRLTVV.

This chain joins TRBV27 and TRBJ1-2; maybe TRBD1 (5 bases). This CDR3 has 15 amino acids. The V gene's germline CDR1 is MNHEY and CDR2 SMNVEV (reference sequence). V lost 0 bases and J 0 bases, leaving 8 bases between the germline ends. The CDR3 protein is CASSLSWGPNYGYTF. The CDR3 nucleotides read TGTGCCAGCAGTTTATCGTGGGGCCCTAACTATGGCTACACCTTC.